Sequencing of this T cell receptor (beta chain) was carried out in a study of HIV-infected patients and healthy controls. There are many counts of this clonotype. Whole blood was used without fractionation, so all unsorted peripheral T cells were included. Germline CDR1 and CDR2: SNHLY and FYNNEI. V lost 2 bases, J lost 10 bases, and 15 bases lay in between. This CDR3 contains 15 residues. Reverse transcription used around 540 ng RNA and constant-region primers for alpha and beta. Using multiplexing indices, alpha and beta chain libraries were generated apart by chain-specific third strand synthesis. Each CDR3 protein is one row after TCRdb ran MiXCR on the 5' RACE reads. The data contain roughly 9,800 distinct CDR3 sequences, around 9.3% of them singletons.

The chain carries TRBV2 and TRBJ1-6; a weak D match, TRBD1 (6 bases). This clonotype originated in an adult with HIV infection. The sample in question was blood, obtained before antiretroviral therapy. The CDR3 sequence: CASSEWGPSDSPLHF. In DNA form, the CDR3 reads TGTGCCAGCAGTGAATGGGGGCCATCGGACTCACCCCTCCACTTT.